Listed below are T cell receptor beta chains from one sample, sequenced in a study of neurological immune-mediated disorders. TCRdb analysed the 5' RACE reads with MiXCR anew, one entry per CDR3 protein. This sample has roughly 45,000 distinct CDR3 sequences, with approximately 12% found just once. Specimen: PBMCs. These receptors came from a man under 40 in good health. CDR3s include the opening cysteine and the closing phenylalanine or tryptophan. The D gene is left open where the match is weak. Size tells how often a clone was seen (once, few, many) or the class of an expanded clone, and some rows leave it out.

TRBJ2-1 | many | TRBD1 | TRBV24-1 | 17 | TGTGCCACCAGTGCACCCTCGGGACAGGGTAGCGGGAATGAGCAGTTCTTC | CATSAPSGQGSGNEQFF
TRBJ2-7 | many | TRBD1 | TRBV27 | 13 | TGTGCCAGCAGTCAGGGGGCGGCCTACGAGCAGTACTTC | CASSQGAAYEQYF
TRBJ2-2 | many | . | TRBV21-1 | 18 | TGTGCCAGCGCCTCCGGTGACAGGGGGAGTCTTAGCACCGGGGAGCTGTTTTTT | CASASGDRGSLSTGELFF
TRBJ1-1 | many | TRBD1 | TRBV20-1 | 14 | TGCAGTGCTCACACAGGGGCGGCGAACACTGAAGCTTTCTTT | CSAHTGAANTEAFF
TRBJ1-6 | many | . | TRBV11-2 | 18 | TGTGCCAGCAGCTTAGATGGTGAGGCAGGACTCGTGGTTTCACCCCTCCACTTT | CASSLDGEAGLVVSPLHF
TRBJ2-3 | many | . | TRBV24-1 | 16 | TGTGCCACCAGTGATTTGCAGGACAGCCACACAGATACGCAGTATTTT | CATSDLQDSHTDTQYF
TRBJ2-1 | many | TRBD2 | TRBV6-1 | 17 | TGTGCCAGCACCCAATCGTTTGGAGGGCTAGCGGGGAATGAGCAGTTCTTC | CASTQSFGGLAGNEQFF
TRBJ1-2 | many | . | TRBV7-6 | 19 | TGTGCCAGCAGCTTTCCAAATAGGGGAGGGATCCCCTCTAACTATGGCTACACCTTC | CASSFPNRGGIPSNYGYTF
TRBJ2-3 | many | . | TRBV5-6 | 14 | TGTGCCAGCAGCCCGGGGAGGAGCACAGATACGCAGTATTTT | CASSPGRSTDTQYF
TRBJ1-1 | many | . | TRBV7-9 | 12 | TGTGCCAGCATCCATTCTGGGCGTGAAGCTTTCTTT | CASIHSGREAFF
TRBJ2-1 | many | . | TRBV28 | 15 | TGTGCCAGCAGTTGGGGGGGGGGCGGTTCAAATGAGCAGTTCTTC | CASSWGGGGSNEQFF
TRBJ2-7 | many | . | TRBV5-5 | 15 | TGTGCCAGCAGCTTTACAGGGTTGAGCCTCTACGAGCAGTACTTC | CASSFTGLSLYEQYF
TRBJ2-2 | many | . | TRBV5-1 | 15 | TGCGCCAGCAGCTTGGATCTAGCTAGCTCCGGGGAGCTGTTTTTT | CASSLDLASSGELFF
TRBJ2-7 | . | . | TRBV28 | 16 | TGTGCCAGCAGGCGGGTTGAGTCCTGGGAAGGGTACGAGCAGTACTTC | CASRRVESWEGYEQYF
TRBJ2-7 | many | . | TRBV5-5 | 14 | TGTGCCAGCAGCTCTTCGGCAGGTCTTCGGGAGCAGTACTTC | CASSSSAGLREQYF
TRBJ2-7 | many | . | TRBV5-1 | 14 | TGCGCCAGCAGCTTCGATTTCCCGTCCTACGAGCAGTACTTC | CASSFDFPSYEQYF
TRBJ2-7 | many | . | TRBV7-9 | 13 | TGTGCCAGCCGCATAGACAGCTCATACGAGCAGTACTTC | CASRIDSSYEQYF
TRBJ2-7 | many | . | TRBV7-6 | 16 | TGTGCCAGCAGCTTAGCGAGCTTCTTTGGTACCTACGAGCAGTACTTC | CASSLASFFGTYEQYF
TRBJ2-6 | many | TRBD1 | TRBV20-1 | 15 | TGCAGTGCCACTGACAGGGCAAATGGGGCCAACGTCCTGACTTTC | CSATDRANGANVLTF
TRBJ2-5 | many | . | TRBV29-1 | 13 | TGCAGCGTTGTACTCACCAGGACAGAGACCCAGTACTTC | CSVVLTRTETQYF
TRBJ2-7 | many | TRBD1 | TRBV15 | 18 | TGTGCCACCAGCAGAACCCCGGGACAGGGATCCGTCTCCTACGAGCAGTACTTC | CATSRTPGQGSVSYEQYF
TRBJ2-7 | many | . | TRBV20-1 | 13 | TGCAGTCCCCGCCGGCGGCAGGGCTACGAGCAGTACTTC | CSPRRRQGYEQYF
TRBJ2-3 | many | TRBD2 | TRBV28 | 14 | TGTGCCAGCAGGAGTAGCGGGAACACAGATACGCAGTATTTT | CASRSSGNTDTQYF
TRBJ2-3 | many | TRBD2 | TRBV3-1 | 15 | TGTGCCAGCAGCCGACTAGCGGGAGTAACAGATACGCAGTATTTT | CASSRLAGVTDTQYF
TRBJ2-7 | many | . | TRBV20-1 | 14 | TGCAGTGCTCAGCCGGACGGCATGGCGTACGAGCAGTACTTC | CSAQPDGMAYEQYF
TRBJ2-7 | once | . | TRBV5-1 | 15 | TGCGCCAGCAGCCTGGAATGTGGCGGTTCCTACGAGCAGTACTTC | CASSLECGGSYEQYF
TRBJ2-3 | . | TRBD2 | TRBV10-3 | 16 | TGTGCCATCAGTGAGTCGACGGCGGGAGGAACAGATACGCAGTATTTT | CAISESTAGGTDTQYF
TRBJ2-7 | medium-sized | . | TRBV27 | 15 | TGTGCCAGCAGTTTTAGCGGACAGAGACCTTACGAGCAGTACTTC | CASSFSGQRPYEQYF
TRBJ2-3 | many | TRBD2 | TRBV18 | 16 | TGTGCCAGCTCCGCGACTAGCGGGAGGGCCGCAGATACGCAGTATTTT | CASSATSGRAADTQYF
TRBJ2-1 | many | . | TRBV5-1 | 13 | TGCGCCAGCAGCTTTGAGGTTTACAATGAGCAGTTCTTC | CASSFEVYNEQFF
TRBJ1-1 | many | . | TRBV14 | 14 | TGTGCCAGCAGCCAAGCTCTTGGTAACACTGAAGCTTTCTTT | CASSQALGNTEAFF
TRBJ1-6 | many | TRBD1 | TRBV27 | 20 | TGTGCCAGCAGCCGATATGCTACAGGGGGTACGCTAAACTATAATTCACCCCTCCACTTT | CASSRYATGGTLNYNSPLHF
TRBJ2-5 | many | TRBD2 | TRBV20-1 | 14 | TGCAGTGCTACCGGGACTAGCGGGAAAGAGACCCAGTACTTC | CSATGTSGKETQYF
TRBJ2-1 | many | TRBD2 | TRBV20-1 | 16 | TGCAGTGCTAGAAGGTTCGGGCTAGCGGGTTTCAATGAGCAGTTCTTC | CSARRFGLAGFNEQFF
TRBJ2-3 | . | . | TRBV7-2 | 13 | TGTGCCTGCAGCTTACAGGGCACAGATACGCAGTATTTT | CACSLQGTDTQYF
TRBJ2-5 | many | TRBD1 | TRBV18 | 13 | TGTGCCAGCTCACCGACAGGGGGAGAGACCCAGTACTTC | CASSPTGGETQYF
TRBJ1-5 | many | . | TRBV20-1 | 14 | TGCAGTGCTAGAGGAGGGGGGATCAATCAGCCCCAGCATTTT | CSARGGGINQPQHF
TRBJ2-5 | many | . | TRBV7-3 | 14 | TGTGCCAGCAGTTTAATGGGCGGGCAAGAGACCCAGTACTTC | CASSLMGGQETQYF
TRBJ1-2 | many | . | TRBV19 | 11 | TGTGCCATGTGGACGGTAGACGGCTACACCTTC | CAMWTVDGYTF
TRBJ1-3 | many | . | TRBV11-2 | 12 | TGTGCCAGCAGCAAACAGGGAAACACCATATATTTT | CASSKQGNTIYF
TRBJ2-2 | . | TRBD1 | TRBV5-1 | 15 | TGCGCCAGCAGCTTGACAGGGGTGAACACCGGGGAGCTGTTTTTT | CASSLTGVNTGELFF
TRBJ2-7 | many | . | TRBV5-1 | 13 | TGCGCCAGCAGCTCGGACCGACGCGGCGAGCAGTACTTC | CASSSDRRGEQYF
TRBJ1-2 | many | . | TRBV20-1 | 13 | TGCAGTGCTAGATTACCAGGGTTGGGGGGCTACACCTTC | CSARLPGLGGYTF
TRBJ2-1 | . | . | TRBV5-1 | 19 | TGCGCCAGCTGCTTGTCATCGCGCCGGCCCGAACCATCCGACAATGAGCAGTTCTTC | CASCLSSRRPEPSDNEQFF
TRBJ1-3 | few | . | TRBV18 | 12 | TGTGCCACGGGGGACTCTGGAAACACCATATATTTT | CATGDSGNTIYF
TRBJ2-7 | many | TRBD2 | TRBV7-9 | 13 | TGTGCCAGCCGCTCGGCGGGAGCTGGGGAGCAGTACTTC | CASRSAGAGEQYF
TRBJ1-1 | many | . | TRBV10-2 | 14 | TGCGCCAGCAGAAAAGGGGGGGGGAACACTGAAGCTTTCTTT | CASRKGGGNTEAFF
TRBJ2-3 | . | TRBD2 | TRBV24-1 | 14 | TGTGCCACCGGTGGGACGGGAGGGCCGGATACGCAGTATTTT | CATGGTGGPDTQYF
TRBJ2-5 | many | TRBD1 | TRBV28 | 14 | TGTGCCAGCAAGTTGCAGGGGGCTGGGGAGACCCAGTACTTC | CASKLQGAGETQYF
TRBJ1-1 | many | . | TRBV5-1 | 15 | TGCGCCAGCAGCTTGACAGGGAGGGGGAACACTGAAGCTTTCTTT | CASSLTGRGNTEAFF
TRBJ2-7 | many | TRBD1 | TRBV20-1 | 15 | TGCAGTGCTAACCCTCCGGGACAGGGGGTTGACGAGCAGTACTTC | CSANPPGQGVDEQYF
TRBJ1-3 | few | . | TRBV11-2 | 14 | TGTGCCAGCAGCCTACCGAGGGTCGGAAACACCATATATTTT | CASSLPRVGNTIYF
TRBJ2-3 | many | . | TRBV6-1 | 16 | TGTGCCAGCAGTGAAAGGGCTGAGTCTAGCACAGATACGCAGTATTTT | CASSERAESSTDTQYF
TRBJ2-1 | many | TRBD1 | TRBV20-1 | 15 | TGCAGTGCTAGAGGGACAGGGCAGGGCTACAATGAGCAGTTCTTC | CSARGTGQGYNEQFF